These T cell receptor beta chains were read from a single sample in a study of control samples from healthy donors and cancer patients. Sequenced by immunoSEQ multiplex PCR; TCRdb stores in-frame clones only, minus some. Here the sample spans over 150,000 clones, about 94% being singletons. Sequencing input: blood. The source is a man aged 40-49 years in good health. Each CDR3 is given with its conserved first and last residue. Fields, in order: D gene, V gene, J gene, clone size, CDR3 DNA, CDR3 protein. The D gene is left open where the match is weak. The size entry is marked missing in some rows and otherwise reads once, few, many or a size class.

D: -; V: TRBV18; J: TRBJ1-2; size: once; DNA: TGTGCCAGCTCACCAATAGGGGTTCCCCAGCTATATGGCTACACCTTC; CDR3: CASSPIGVPQLYGYTF
D: -; V: TRBV18; J: TRBJ1-1; size: -; DNA: TGTGCCAGCTCACCAGGCAGGGTAGCCGGCACTGAAGCTTTCTTT; CDR3: CASSPGRVAGTEAFF
D: -; V: TRBV10-1; J: TRBJ1-1; size: -; DNA: TGCGCCAGCAGTGAGTCCTTGTCGTTCCGAGCTTTCTTT; CDR3: CASSESLSFRAFF
D: TRBD2; V: TRBV4-3; J: TRBJ2-1; size: -; DNA: TGCGCCAGCAGCCAAGACGGGGGGATACCATACAATGAGCAGTTCTTC; CDR3: CASSQDGGIPYNEQFF
D: -; V: TRBV4-3; J: TRBJ1-5; size: -; DNA: TGCGCCAGCAGCCAAGATAGGGCAGGAGCGGATGGAGCCCAGCATTTT; CDR3: CASSQDRAGADGAQHF
D: TRBD2; V: TRBV29-1; J: TRBJ2-7; size: -; DNA: TGCAGCGTTGAAGGTCCCGGGGGGGCCATCGAGCAGTACTTC; CDR3: CSVEGPGGAIEQYF
D: -; V: TRBV5-1; J: TRBJ1-2; size: once; DNA: TGCGCCAGCAGCTTGGTATCGGGGACGAGTAACTATGGCTACACCTTC; CDR3: CASSLVSGTSNYGYTF
D: TRBD1; V: TRBV27; J: TRBJ1-2; size: -; DNA: TGTGCCAGCAGTCCAGGACAGGGAAGGGCTAACTATGGCTACACCTTC; CDR3: CASSPGQGRANYGYTF
D: TRBD1; V: TRBV19; J: TRBJ1-5; size: -; DNA: TGTTCCGCAGGAGGGGGCCATCAGCCCCAGCATTTT; CDR3: CSAGGGHQPQHF
D: TRBD1; V: TRBV5-6; J: TRBJ1-2; size: -; DNA: TGTGCCAGCAGCTCCGGGACAGCCTTTAACTATGGCTACACCTTC; CDR3: CASSSGTAFNYGYTF
D: TRBD1; V: TRBV4-1; J: TRBJ1-3; size: -; DNA: TGCGCCAGCAGCCGGGCCCTGGGACAGTTCTCTGGAAACACCATATATTTT; CDR3: CASSRALGQFSGNTIYF
D: -; V: TRBV5-4; J: TRBJ2-7; size: -; DNA: TGTGCCAGCAGCCCGGGGGTCCTTTTAGAGCAGTACTTC; CDR3: CASSPGVLLEQYF
D: -; V: TRBV5-1; J: TRBJ2-7; size: -; DNA: TGCGCCAGCGGAGGCATGCTCGGGAACGAGCAGTACTTC; CDR3: CASGGMLGNEQYF
D: -; V: TRBV5-1; J: TRBJ1-1; size: -; DNA: TGCGCCAGCAGCTCTGTGGCGGGTGGAAGGATGAACACTGAAGCTTTCTTT; CDR3: CASSSVAGGRMNTEAFF
D: TRBD1; V: TRBV6-5; J: TRBJ1-2; size: once; DNA: TGTGCCAGCAGTCGACAGGGGGGGATAGGAGGCTACACCTTC; CDR3: CASSRQGGIGGYTF
D: TRBD1; V: TRBV7-3; J: TRBJ1-1; size: once; DNA: TGTGCCAGCAGCTTGGGACAGTCGAACACTGAAGCTTTCTTT; CDR3: CASSLGQSNTEAFF
D: TRBD1; V: TRBV7-2; J: TRBJ1-2; size: -; DNA: TGTGCCAGCAGCAATAGACAGGGGCGGACGGGCTACACCTTC; CDR3: CASSNRQGRTGYTF
D: TRBD2; V: TRBV29-1; J: TRBJ2-2; size: -; DNA: TGCAGCGTTGTAGGGACTAGCGGGGGGGTAAACACCGGGGAGCTGTTTTTT; CDR3: CSVVGTSGGVNTGELFF
D: -; V: TRBV7-3; J: TRBJ2-7; size: -; DNA: TGTGCCAGCAGCTTAACGGGGGGAGCCGGGGACGAGCAGTACTTC; CDR3: CASSLTGGAGDEQYF
D: -; V: TRBV7-9; J: TRBJ1-4; size: once; DNA: TGTGCCAGCAGAGCTACGAGGGAGACTAATGAAAAACTGTTTTTT; CDR3: CASRATRETNEKLFF
D: TRBD2; V: TRBV2; J: TRBJ2-2; size: -; DNA: TGTGCCAGCATTGGGGCTAGCGGGAGTACCGGGGAGCTGTTTTTT; CDR3: CASIGASGSTGELFF
D: -; V: TRBV28; J: TRBJ1-1; size: -; DNA: TGTGCCAGCAGTTTATTCCGGGGAAGCACTGAAGCTTTCTTT; CDR3: CASSLFRGSTEAFF
D: -; V: TRBV29-1; J: TRBJ1-5; size: -; DNA: TGCAGCGTTGCCGAGGGAGGGGCCAATCAGCCCCAGCATTTT; CDR3: CSVAEGGANQPQHF
D: -; V: TRBV24-1; J: TRBJ2-3; size: -; DNA: TGTGCCACCGGCTGGGCGGATACGCAGTATTTT; CDR3: CATGWADTQYF
D: TRBD1; V: TRBV15; J: TRBJ2-7; size: -; DNA: TGTGCCACCAGTGCAGGGGGCTCCTACGAGCAGTACTTC; CDR3: CATSAGGSYEQYF
D: -; V: TRBV7-9; J: TRBJ1-6; size: -; DNA: TGTGCCAGCAGCTGGCCTAGGGGGGGCTCCTATAATTCACCCCTCCACTTT; CDR3: CASSWPRGGSYNSPLHF
D: TRBD1; V: TRBV7-2; J: TRBJ2-7; size: -; DNA: TGTGCCAGCAGCTCGTCCGGGACAGGGGGTATCGGGGAGCAGTACTTC; CDR3: CASSSSGTGGIGEQYF
D: -; V: TRBV5-1; J: TRBJ2-2; size: -; DNA: TGCGCCAGCAGCTTGGTCGTCGTATCCGCCGACACCGGGGAGCTGTTTTTT; CDR3: CASSLVVVSADTGELFF
D: -; V: TRBV4-2; J: TRBJ1-2; size: -; DNA: TGTGCCAGCAGCCCTCCCGGGACACCGACTGTCTATGGCTACACCTTC; CDR3: CASSPPGTPTVYGYTF